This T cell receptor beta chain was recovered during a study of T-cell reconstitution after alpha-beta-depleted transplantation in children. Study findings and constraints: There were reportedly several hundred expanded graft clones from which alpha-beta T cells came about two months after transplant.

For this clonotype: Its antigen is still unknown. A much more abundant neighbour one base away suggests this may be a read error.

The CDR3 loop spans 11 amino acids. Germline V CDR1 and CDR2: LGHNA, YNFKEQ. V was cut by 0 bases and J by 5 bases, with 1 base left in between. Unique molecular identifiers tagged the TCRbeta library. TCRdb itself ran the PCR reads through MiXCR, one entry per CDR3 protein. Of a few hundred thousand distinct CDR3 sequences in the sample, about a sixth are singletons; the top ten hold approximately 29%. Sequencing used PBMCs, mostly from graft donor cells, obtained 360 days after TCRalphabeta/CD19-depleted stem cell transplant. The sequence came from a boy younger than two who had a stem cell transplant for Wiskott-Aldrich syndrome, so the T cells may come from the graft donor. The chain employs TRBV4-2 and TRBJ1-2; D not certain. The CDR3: CASSQDYGYTF. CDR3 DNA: TGTGCCAGCAGCCAAGATTATGGCTACACCTTC.